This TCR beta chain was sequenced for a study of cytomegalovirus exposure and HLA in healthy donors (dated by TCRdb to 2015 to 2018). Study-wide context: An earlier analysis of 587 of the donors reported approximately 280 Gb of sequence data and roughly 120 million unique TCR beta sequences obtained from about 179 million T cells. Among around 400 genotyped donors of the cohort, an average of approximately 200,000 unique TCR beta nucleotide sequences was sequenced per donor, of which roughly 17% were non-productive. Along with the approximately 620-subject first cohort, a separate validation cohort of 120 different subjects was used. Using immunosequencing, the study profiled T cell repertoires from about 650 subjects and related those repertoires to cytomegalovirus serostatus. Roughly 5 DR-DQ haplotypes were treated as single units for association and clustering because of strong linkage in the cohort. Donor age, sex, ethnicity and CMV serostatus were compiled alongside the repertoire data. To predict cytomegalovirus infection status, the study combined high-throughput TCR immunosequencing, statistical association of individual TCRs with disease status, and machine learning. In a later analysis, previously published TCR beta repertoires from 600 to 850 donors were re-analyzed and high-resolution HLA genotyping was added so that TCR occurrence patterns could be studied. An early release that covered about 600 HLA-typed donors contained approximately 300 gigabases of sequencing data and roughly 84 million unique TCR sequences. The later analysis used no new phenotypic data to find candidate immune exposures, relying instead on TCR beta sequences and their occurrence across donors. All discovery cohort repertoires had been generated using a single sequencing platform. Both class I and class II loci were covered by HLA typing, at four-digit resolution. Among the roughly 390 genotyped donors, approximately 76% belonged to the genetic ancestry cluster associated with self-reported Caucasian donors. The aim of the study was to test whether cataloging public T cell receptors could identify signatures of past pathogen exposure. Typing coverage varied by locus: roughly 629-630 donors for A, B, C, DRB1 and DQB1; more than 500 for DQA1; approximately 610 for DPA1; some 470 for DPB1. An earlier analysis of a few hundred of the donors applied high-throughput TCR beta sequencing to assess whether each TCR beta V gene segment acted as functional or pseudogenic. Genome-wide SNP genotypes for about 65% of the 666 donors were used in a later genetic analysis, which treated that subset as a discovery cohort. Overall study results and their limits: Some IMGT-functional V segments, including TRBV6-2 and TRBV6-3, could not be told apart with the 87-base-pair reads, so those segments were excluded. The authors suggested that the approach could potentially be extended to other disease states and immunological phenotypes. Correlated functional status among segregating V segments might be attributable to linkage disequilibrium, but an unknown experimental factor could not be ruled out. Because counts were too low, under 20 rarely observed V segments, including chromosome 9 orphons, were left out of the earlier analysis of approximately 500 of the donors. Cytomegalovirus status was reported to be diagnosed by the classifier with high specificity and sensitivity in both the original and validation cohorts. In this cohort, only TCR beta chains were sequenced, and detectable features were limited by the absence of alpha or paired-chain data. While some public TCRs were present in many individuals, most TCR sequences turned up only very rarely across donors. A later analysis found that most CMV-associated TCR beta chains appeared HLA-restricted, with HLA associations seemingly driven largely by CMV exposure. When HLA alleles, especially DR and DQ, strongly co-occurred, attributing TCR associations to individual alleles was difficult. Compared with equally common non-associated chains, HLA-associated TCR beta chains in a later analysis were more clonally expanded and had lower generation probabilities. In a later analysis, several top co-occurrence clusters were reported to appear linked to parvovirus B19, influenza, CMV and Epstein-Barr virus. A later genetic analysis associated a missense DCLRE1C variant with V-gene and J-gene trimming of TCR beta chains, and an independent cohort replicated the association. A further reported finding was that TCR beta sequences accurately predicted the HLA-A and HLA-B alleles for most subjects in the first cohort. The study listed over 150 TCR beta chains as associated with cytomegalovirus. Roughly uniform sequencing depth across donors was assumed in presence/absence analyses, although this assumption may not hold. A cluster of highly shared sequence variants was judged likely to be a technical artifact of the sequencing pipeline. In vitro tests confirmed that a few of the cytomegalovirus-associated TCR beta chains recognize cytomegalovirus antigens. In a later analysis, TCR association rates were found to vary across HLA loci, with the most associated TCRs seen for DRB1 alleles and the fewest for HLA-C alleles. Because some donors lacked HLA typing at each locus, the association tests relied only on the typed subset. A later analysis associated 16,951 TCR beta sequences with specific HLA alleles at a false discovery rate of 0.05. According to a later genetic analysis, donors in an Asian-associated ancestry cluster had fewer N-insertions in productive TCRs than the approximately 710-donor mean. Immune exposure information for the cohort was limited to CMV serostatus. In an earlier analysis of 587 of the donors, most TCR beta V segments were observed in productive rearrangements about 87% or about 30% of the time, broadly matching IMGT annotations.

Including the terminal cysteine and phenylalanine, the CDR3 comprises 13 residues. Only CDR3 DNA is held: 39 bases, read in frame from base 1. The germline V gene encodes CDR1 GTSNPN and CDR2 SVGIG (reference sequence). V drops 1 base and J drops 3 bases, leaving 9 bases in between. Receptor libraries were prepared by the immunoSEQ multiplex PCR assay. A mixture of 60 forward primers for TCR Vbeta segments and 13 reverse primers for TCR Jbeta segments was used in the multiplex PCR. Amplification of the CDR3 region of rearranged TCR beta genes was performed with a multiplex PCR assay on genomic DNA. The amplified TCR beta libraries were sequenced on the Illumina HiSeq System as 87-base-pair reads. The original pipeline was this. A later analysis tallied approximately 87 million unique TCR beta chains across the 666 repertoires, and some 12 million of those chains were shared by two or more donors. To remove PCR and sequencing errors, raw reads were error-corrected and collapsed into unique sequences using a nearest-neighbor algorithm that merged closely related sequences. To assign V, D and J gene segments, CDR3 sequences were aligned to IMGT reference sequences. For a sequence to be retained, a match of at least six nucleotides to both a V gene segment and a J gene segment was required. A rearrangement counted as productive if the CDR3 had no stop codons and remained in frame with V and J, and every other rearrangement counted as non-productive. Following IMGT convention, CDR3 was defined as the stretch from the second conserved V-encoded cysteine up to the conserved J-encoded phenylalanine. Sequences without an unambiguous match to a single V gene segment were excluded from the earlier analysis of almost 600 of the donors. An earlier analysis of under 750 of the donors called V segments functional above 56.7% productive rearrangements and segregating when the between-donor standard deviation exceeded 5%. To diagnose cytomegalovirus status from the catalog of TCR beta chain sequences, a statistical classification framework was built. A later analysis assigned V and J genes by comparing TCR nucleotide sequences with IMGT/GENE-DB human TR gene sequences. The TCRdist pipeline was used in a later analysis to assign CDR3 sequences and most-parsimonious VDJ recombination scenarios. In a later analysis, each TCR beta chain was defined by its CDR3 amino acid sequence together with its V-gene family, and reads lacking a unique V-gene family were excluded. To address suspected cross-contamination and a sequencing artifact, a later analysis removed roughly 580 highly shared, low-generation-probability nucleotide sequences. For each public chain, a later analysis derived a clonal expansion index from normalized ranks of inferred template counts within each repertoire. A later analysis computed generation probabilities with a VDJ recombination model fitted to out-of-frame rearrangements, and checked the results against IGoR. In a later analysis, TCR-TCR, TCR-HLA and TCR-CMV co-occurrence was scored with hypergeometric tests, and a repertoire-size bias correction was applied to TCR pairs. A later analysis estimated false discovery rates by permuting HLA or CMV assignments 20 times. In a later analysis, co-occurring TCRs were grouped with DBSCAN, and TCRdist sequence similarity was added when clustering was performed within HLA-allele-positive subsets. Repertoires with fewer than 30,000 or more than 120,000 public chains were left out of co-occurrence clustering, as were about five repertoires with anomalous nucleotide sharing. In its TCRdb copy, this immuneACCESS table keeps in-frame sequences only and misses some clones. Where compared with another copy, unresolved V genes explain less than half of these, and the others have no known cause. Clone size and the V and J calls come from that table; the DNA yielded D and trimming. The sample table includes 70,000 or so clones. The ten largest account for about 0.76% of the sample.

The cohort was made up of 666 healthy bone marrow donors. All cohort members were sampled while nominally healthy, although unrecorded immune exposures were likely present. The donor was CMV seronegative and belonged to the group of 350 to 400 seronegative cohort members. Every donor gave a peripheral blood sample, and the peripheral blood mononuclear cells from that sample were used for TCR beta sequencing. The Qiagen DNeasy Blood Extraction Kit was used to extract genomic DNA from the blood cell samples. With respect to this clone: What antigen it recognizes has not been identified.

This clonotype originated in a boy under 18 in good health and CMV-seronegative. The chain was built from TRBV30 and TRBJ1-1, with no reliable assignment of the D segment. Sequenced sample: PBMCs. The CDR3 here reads CAWSGSSDTEAFF. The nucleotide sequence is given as TGTGCCTGGAGTGGCAGTTCTGACACTGAAGCTTTCTTT.